The rows below give T cell receptor beta chains drawn from one sample of a study of CD8 T cells in ankylosing spondylitis. TCRdb reanalysed the 5' RACE reads using MiXCR and keeps one entry per CDR3 protein. The sample carries 450,000 to 550,000 distinct CDR3 sequences, roughly 5% recorded once. Sequenced material: blood, either unsorted or a sorted T cell fraction (not recorded which). The receptors shown here come from a male donor with ankylosing spondylitis. CDR3s include the opening cysteine and the closing phenylalanine or tryptophan. D genes are given only for firm matches. Size is omitted from some rows. Given values are once, few, many or a class for expanded clones.

CDR3 DNA: TGTGCCAGCAGCGCTATAGCGGGGGGGTGGGATGAGCAGTTCTTC
CDR3 protein: CASSAIAGGWDEQFF
clone size: few
J gene: TRBJ2-1
V gene: TRBV11-3
D gene: TRBD2

CDR3 DNA: TGTGCCAGCAGTGTTGCTCTAGCGGGGTACAATGAGCAGTTCTTC
CDR3 protein: CASSVALAGYNEQFF
clone size: many
J gene: TRBJ2-1
V gene: TRBV25-1
D gene: TRBD2

CDR3 DNA: TGTGCCAGCAGTTACGATAGCAGGACCTACGAGCAGTACTTC
CDR3 protein: CASSYDSRTYEQYF
clone size: few
J gene: TRBJ2-7
V gene: TRBV6-5
D gene: -

CDR3 DNA: TGTGCCAGCAGACCCACTGGGACAGGGGAATACGAGCAGTACTTC
CDR3 protein: CASRPTGTGEYEQYF
clone size: many
J gene: TRBJ2-7
V gene: TRBV6-1
D gene: TRBD1

CDR3 DNA: TGTGCCAGCAGTTTCGCAGGGACCCAGCAGTACTTC
CDR3 protein: CASSFAGTQQYF
clone size: many
J gene: TRBJ2-7
V gene: TRBV6-6
D gene: -

CDR3 DNA: TGCGCCAGCAGCTCGGAGGCGGGGGATACGCAGTATTTT
CDR3 protein: CASSSEAGDTQYF
clone size: -
J gene: TRBJ2-3
V gene: TRBV5-1
D gene: -

CDR3 DNA: TGTGCCAGCAGCTTAAGCGGGCTAACCTACAATGAGCAGTTCTTC
CDR3 protein: CASSLSGLTYNEQFF
clone size: few
J gene: TRBJ2-1
V gene: TRBV11-2
D gene: -

CDR3 DNA: TGTGCCATCGGACAGAACGATGAGCAGTTCTTC
CDR3 protein: CAIGQNDEQFF
clone size: -
J gene: TRBJ2-1
V gene: TRBV10-3
D gene: -

CDR3 DNA: TGTGCCAGCAGCAAGCTTCGGAGTGAGCAGTTCTTC
CDR3 protein: CASSKLRSEQFF
clone size: many
J gene: TRBJ2-1
V gene: TRBV9
D gene: -

CDR3 DNA: TGTGCCTGGGGCTCTGGGGCCAACGTCCTGACTTTC
CDR3 protein: CAWGSGANVLTF
clone size: -
J gene: TRBJ2-6
V gene: TRBV30
D gene: -

CDR3 DNA: TGTGCCAGCAGGAAGGGAGGCGGGCCTGAAGCTTTCTTT
CDR3 protein: CASRKGGGPEAFF
clone size: many
J gene: TRBJ1-1
V gene: TRBV7-9
D gene: -

CDR3 DNA: TGTGCCAGCAGTACCGTCCCCGAGACCCAGTACTTC
CDR3 protein: CASSTVPETQYF
clone size: many
J gene: TRBJ2-5
V gene: TRBV12-3/TRBV12-4
D gene: -

CDR3 DNA: TGTGCCAGCTCGGGACCTCCGGGTAGCGGACAAGAGACCCAGTACTTC
CDR3 protein: CASSGPPGSGQETQYF
clone size: many
J gene: TRBJ2-5
V gene: TRBV18
D gene: -

CDR3 DNA: TGTGCCAGCAGCTCTGGGACTAGCGGGAGCTACAATGAGCAGTTCTTC
CDR3 protein: CASSSGTSGSYNEQFF
clone size: many
J gene: TRBJ2-1
V gene: TRBV13
D gene: TRBD2

CDR3 DNA: TGTGCCAGCAGCCTGGCTGGGACTAGCGGGTACAATGAGCAGTTCTTC
CDR3 protein: CASSLAGTSGYNEQFF
clone size: many
J gene: TRBJ2-1
V gene: TRBV6-1
D gene: TRBD2

CDR3 DNA: TGTGCCAGCAGTACCTACCGCGACGAGCAGTACTTC
CDR3 protein: CASSTYRDEQYF
clone size: many
J gene: TRBJ2-7
V gene: TRBV28
D gene: -

CDR3 DNA: TGTGCCAGCAGTTACTCGAGTTTCACAGATACGCAGTATTTT
CDR3 protein: CASSYSSFTDTQYF
clone size: few
J gene: TRBJ2-3
V gene: TRBV6-5
D gene: -

CDR3 DNA: TGTGCCAGCAGTTTATCGGGACAGGGGACCGGTCAGCCCCAGCATTTT
CDR3 protein: CASSLSGQGTGQPQHF
clone size: many
J gene: TRBJ1-5
V gene: TRBV28
D gene: TRBD1

CDR3 DNA: TGTGCCAGCAGTTTCTCCTTAGGCAGGGGTGGCTACACCTTC
CDR3 protein: CASSFSLGRGGYTF
clone size: -
J gene: TRBJ1-2
V gene: TRBV27
D gene: -

CDR3 DNA: TGTGCCAGCAGTTTAAGCGGGTCGGGCACAGATACGCAGTATTTT
CDR3 protein: CASSLSGSGTDTQYF
clone size: many
J gene: TRBJ2-3
V gene: TRBV28
D gene: -

CDR3 DNA: TGTGCCAGCAGCCCGGACGGGCCTCTCCAAGAGACCCAGTACTTC
CDR3 protein: CASSPDGPLQETQYF
clone size: many
J gene: TRBJ2-5
V gene: TRBV5-6
D gene: -

CDR3 DNA: TGTGCCAGCTCACTAAACTGGGACAGGAAGAATTCACCCCTCCACTTT
CDR3 protein: CASSLNWDRKNSPLHF
clone size: many
J gene: TRBJ1-6
V gene: TRBV18
D gene: TRBD1

CDR3 DNA: TGTGCCAGCAGCCCGACTAGTAAGTACGAGCAGTACTTC
CDR3 protein: CASSPTSKYEQYF
clone size: many
J gene: TRBJ2-7
V gene: TRBV7-2
D gene: -

CDR3 DNA: TGCAGTGGACAGGGAAAATTCTACAATGAGCAGTTCTTC
CDR3 protein: CSGQGKFYNEQFF
clone size: -
J gene: TRBJ2-1
V gene: TRBV20-1
D gene: TRBD1

CDR3 DNA: TGCAGCGTTCAAGGGGGAGTAGCGCAAACCTACAATGAGCAGTTCTTC
CDR3 protein: CSVQGGVAQTYNEQFF
clone size: many
J gene: TRBJ2-1
V gene: TRBV29-1
D gene: -

CDR3 DNA: TGCGCCAGCAGCCATCCACAGGGGAGTTTCGATGGCTACACCTTC
CDR3 protein: CASSHPQGSFDGYTF
clone size: many
J gene: TRBJ1-2
V gene: TRBV4-1
D gene: TRBD1

CDR3 DNA: TGCAGTGCTAGAGATCGGGATCCCCGAGGCTCCTACGAGCAGTACTTC
CDR3 protein: CSARDRDPRGSYEQYF
clone size: many
J gene: TRBJ2-7
V gene: TRBV20-1
D gene: -

CDR3 DNA: TGTGCCAGCAGGCCATCTTGGTCTAGCACAGATACGCAGTATTTT
CDR3 protein: CASRPSWSSTDTQYF
clone size: many
J gene: TRBJ2-3
V gene: TRBV7-2
D gene: -

CDR3 DNA: TGTGCCAGCAGTTCCACGATCGGAACAGAGACCCAGTACTTC
CDR3 protein: CASSSTIGTETQYF
clone size: many
J gene: TRBJ2-5
V gene: TRBV12-3/TRBV12-4
D gene: -

CDR3 DNA: TGTGCCAGCAGCCAAGATGGTCAGAGACAAGAGACCCAGTACTTC
CDR3 protein: CASSQDGQRQETQYF
clone size: -
J gene: TRBJ2-5
V gene: TRBV4-2
D gene: -

CDR3 DNA: TGTGCCAGCAGCTTAAGTGGTGCGAACACCGGGGAGCTGTTTTTT
CDR3 protein: CASSLSGANTGELFF
clone size: many
J gene: TRBJ2-2
V gene: TRBV5-1
D gene: -

CDR3 DNA: TGCGCCAGCAGCCCAGGACTAGCGGAAATCAATGAGCAGTTCTTC
CDR3 protein: CASSPGLAEINEQFF
clone size: few
J gene: TRBJ2-1
V gene: TRBV5-1
D gene: TRBD2

CDR3 DNA: TGCAGTGCCCAACCCCCGCAAGGTCAGTACGAGCAGTACTTC
CDR3 protein: CSAQPPQGQYEQYF
clone size: few
J gene: TRBJ2-7
V gene: TRBV20-1
D gene: -

CDR3 DNA: TGTGCCAGCAGCGTAGGGTCTAGTCCGGACGAGCAGTACTTC
CDR3 protein: CASSVGSSPDEQYF
clone size: few
J gene: TRBJ2-7
V gene: TRBV9
D gene: -

CDR3 DNA: TGTGCCAGCAGCTCCCCCCGCTGGAGTGAAAAACTGTTTTTT
CDR3 protein: CASSSPRWSEKLFF
clone size: -
J gene: TRBJ1-4
V gene: TRBV28
D gene: -

CDR3 DNA: TGCAGCGTTGGATTTAGTCTCAAGGGCTATGGCTACACCTTC
CDR3 protein: CSVGFSLKGYGYTF
clone size: many
J gene: TRBJ1-2
V gene: TRBV29-1
D gene: -

CDR3 DNA: TGTGCCAGCAACAACCGGGGGGAAAAACTGTTTTTT
CDR3 protein: CASNNRGEKLFF
clone size: many
J gene: TRBJ1-4
V gene: TRBV11-2
D gene: -

CDR3 DNA: TGTGCCAGCAGCCTAGGGGGGTCAGATACGCAGTATTTT
CDR3 protein: CASSLGGSDTQYF
clone size: few
J gene: TRBJ2-3
V gene: TRBV3-1
D gene: -

CDR3 DNA: TGTGCCAGCAGTTCCGCGGCGGCGGGAAGATACGAGCAGTACTTC
CDR3 protein: CASSSAAAGRYEQYF
clone size: -
J gene: TRBJ2-7
V gene: TRBV6-2/TRBV6-3
D gene: -

CDR3 DNA: TGCAGTGCTAGGTCCCTAGACGTGTGGGGGGCAGGTGAGACCCAGTACTTC
CDR3 protein: CSARSLDVWGAGETQYF
clone size: many
J gene: TRBJ2-5
V gene: TRBV20-1
D gene: -

CDR3 DNA: TGCGCCAGCAGCCAAGATAGAGGTGTACAGCCCCAGCATTTT
CDR3 protein: CASSQDRGVQPQHF
clone size: -
J gene: TRBJ1-5
V gene: TRBV4-3
D gene: -

CDR3 DNA: TGTGCCAGCAGCCCAAGGTCTTCGCAGTTCTTC
CDR3 protein: CASSPRSSQFF
clone size: many
J gene: TRBJ2-1
V gene: TRBV12-3/TRBV12-4
D gene: -

CDR3 DNA: TGTGCCAGCAGCTTAGGAGGGGAGGAAGATACGCAGTATTTT
CDR3 protein: CASSLGGEEDTQYF
clone size: once
J gene: TRBJ2-3
V gene: TRBV11-2
D gene: -

CDR3 DNA: TGCAGTGCTAGAGTCGCCGACAGGGGAGGTTCGGGGGGCTACACCTTC
CDR3 protein: CSARVADRGGSGGYTF
clone size: many
J gene: TRBJ1-2
V gene: TRBV20-1
D gene: TRBD1

CDR3 DNA: TGTGCCAGCAGTTTACCCGGGGGGGGTCCCTACGATACGCAGTATTTT
CDR3 protein: CASSLPGGGPYDTQYF
clone size: many
J gene: TRBJ2-3
V gene: TRBV27
D gene: TRBD2

CDR3 DNA: TGTGCCACCAGTGACCGTGGAGGAACTAGCACAGATACGCAGTATTTT
CDR3 protein: CATSDRGGTSTDTQYF
clone size: many
J gene: TRBJ2-3
V gene: TRBV24-1
D gene: -

CDR3 DNA: TGCAGTGCTAGGAAGGGACAGCCCTACGAGCAGTACTTC
CDR3 protein: CSARKGQPYEQYF
clone size: -
J gene: TRBJ2-7
V gene: TRBV20-1
D gene: TRBD1

CDR3 DNA: TGTGCCAGCAGCTTAGGAGCAGGGGGCTACGAGCAGTACTTC
CDR3 protein: CASSLGAGGYEQYF
clone size: many
J gene: TRBJ2-7
V gene: TRBV7-9
D gene: TRBD1

CDR3 DNA: TGCGCCAGCAGCAACGGACTAGTCGGCTACCAAGAGACCCAGTACTTC
CDR3 protein: CASSNGLVGYQETQYF
clone size: few
J gene: TRBJ2-5
V gene: TRBV5-1
D gene: TRBD2

CDR3 DNA: TGTGCCTGGAGTTCTGACAGGGTCAGCTCCTATAATTCACCCCTCCACTTT
CDR3 protein: CAWSSDRVSSYNSPLHF
clone size: many
J gene: TRBJ1-6
V gene: TRBV30
D gene: TRBD1

CDR3 DNA: TGTGCCAGCAGCAACCACGGGAGCGCAGATACGCAGTATTTT
CDR3 protein: CASSNHGSADTQYF
clone size: many
J gene: TRBJ2-3
V gene: TRBV7-2
D gene: -

CDR3 DNA: TGTGCCAGCAGCTTCGGGACAGGGCAGAATGAGCAGTTCTTC
CDR3 protein: CASSFGTGQNEQFF
clone size: few
J gene: TRBJ2-1
V gene: TRBV7-2
D gene: TRBD1

CDR3 DNA: TGTGCCAGCAGCCATGGAACCTCCCAGTACTTC
CDR3 protein: CASSHGTSQYF
clone size: many
J gene: TRBJ2-5
V gene: TRBV7-9
D gene: -

CDR3 DNA: TGTGCCAGCAGTCCCGTATTCGATCAGCCCCAGCATTTT
CDR3 protein: CASSPVFDQPQHF
clone size: many
J gene: TRBJ1-5
V gene: TRBV28
D gene: -